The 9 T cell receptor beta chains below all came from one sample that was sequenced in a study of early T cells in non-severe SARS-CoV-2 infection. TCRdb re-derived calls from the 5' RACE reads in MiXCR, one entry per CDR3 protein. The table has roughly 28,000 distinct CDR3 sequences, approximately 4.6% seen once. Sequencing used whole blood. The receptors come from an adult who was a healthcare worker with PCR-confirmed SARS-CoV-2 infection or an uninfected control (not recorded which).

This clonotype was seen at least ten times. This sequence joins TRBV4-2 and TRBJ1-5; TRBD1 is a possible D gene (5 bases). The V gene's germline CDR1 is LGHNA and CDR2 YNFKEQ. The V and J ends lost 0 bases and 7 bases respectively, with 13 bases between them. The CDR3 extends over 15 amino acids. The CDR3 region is CASSQDTGLTQPQHF. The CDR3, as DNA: TGTGCCAGCAGCCAAGATACAGGTCTAACCCAGCCCCAGCATTTT.

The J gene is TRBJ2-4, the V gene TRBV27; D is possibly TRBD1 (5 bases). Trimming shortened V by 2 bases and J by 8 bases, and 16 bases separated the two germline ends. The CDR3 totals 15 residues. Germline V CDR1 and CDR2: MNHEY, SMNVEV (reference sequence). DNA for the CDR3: TGTGCCAGCAGTTTACAGGGCAGGGAATTGGACATTCAGTACTTC. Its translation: CASSLQGRELDIQYF.

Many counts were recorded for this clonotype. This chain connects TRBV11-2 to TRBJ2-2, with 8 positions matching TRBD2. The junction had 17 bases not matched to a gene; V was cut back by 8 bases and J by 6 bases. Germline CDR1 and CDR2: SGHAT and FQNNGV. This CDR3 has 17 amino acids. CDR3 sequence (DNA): TGTGCCAGCCGCCCGCCCGGGAGGGCCGTTTCGGCCGGGGAGCTGTTTTTT. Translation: CASRPPGRAVSAGELFF.

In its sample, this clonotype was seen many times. In DNA form, the CDR3 reads TGTGCCACAGAGGGGGAGCCGAACACCGGGGAGCTGTTTTTT. Its translation is CATEGEPNTGELFF. V and J are TRBV12-3 or TRBV12-4 and TRBJ2-2, with D tentatively TRBD1 (6 bases). Deletions cut 10 bases from V and 0 bases from J, with 12 bases between. There are 14 residues in the CDR3.

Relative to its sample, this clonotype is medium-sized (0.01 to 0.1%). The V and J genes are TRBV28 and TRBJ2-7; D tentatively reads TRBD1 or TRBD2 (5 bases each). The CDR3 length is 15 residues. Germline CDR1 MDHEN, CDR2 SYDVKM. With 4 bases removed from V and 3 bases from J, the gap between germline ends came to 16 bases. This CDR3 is CASSSYWGRHYEQYF. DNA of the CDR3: TGTGCCAGCAGTTCCTACTGGGGACGGCACTACGAGCAGTACTTC.

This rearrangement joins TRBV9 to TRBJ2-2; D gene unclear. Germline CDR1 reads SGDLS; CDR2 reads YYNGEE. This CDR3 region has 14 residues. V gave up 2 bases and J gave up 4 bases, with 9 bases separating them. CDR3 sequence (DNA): TGTGCCAGCAGCGTTGGTCTCCCCACCGGGGAGCTGTTTTTT. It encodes CASSVGLPTGELFF. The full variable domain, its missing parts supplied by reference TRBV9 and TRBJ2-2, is DSGVTQTPKHLITATGQRVTLRCSPRSGDLSVYWYQQSLDQGLQFLIQYYNGEERAKGNILERFSAQQFPDLHSELNLSSLELGDSALYFCASSVGLPTGELFFGEGSRLTVL.

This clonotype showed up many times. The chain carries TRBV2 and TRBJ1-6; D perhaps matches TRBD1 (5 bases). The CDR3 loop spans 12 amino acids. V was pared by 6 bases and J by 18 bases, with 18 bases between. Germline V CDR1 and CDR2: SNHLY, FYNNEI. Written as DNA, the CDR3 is TGTGCCAGCAGCAGGGCCCTCGAATCCTCCCACTTT. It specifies CASSRALESSHF.

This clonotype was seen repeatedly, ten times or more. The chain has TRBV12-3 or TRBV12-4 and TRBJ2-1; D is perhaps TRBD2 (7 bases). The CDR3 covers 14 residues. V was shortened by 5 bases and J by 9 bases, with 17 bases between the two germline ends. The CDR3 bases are TGTGCCAGCAGTCCTACGGGTAGGGGGGGTGAGCAGTTCTTC. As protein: CASSPTGRGGEQFF.

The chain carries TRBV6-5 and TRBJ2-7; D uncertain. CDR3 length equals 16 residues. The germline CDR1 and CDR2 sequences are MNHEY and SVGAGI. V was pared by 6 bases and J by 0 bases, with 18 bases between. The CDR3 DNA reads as TGTGCCAGCAGCCGCCGTCGGAATCGGTCCTCCTACGAGCAGTACTTC. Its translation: CASSRRRNRSSYEQYF.